This TCR beta chain was profiled in a study of CD8+ T cells in alopecia areata. Study at large: Treatment comprised oral tofacitinib, 5 to 10 mg twice daily, in treated patients. Tofacitinib therapy lasting 6 to 18 months was followed by 6 months off drug. Overall study findings and caveats: Higher clonality than in normal scalp was seen in lesional scalp, especially alopecia totalis/universalis.

The treatment is: oral pan-JAK inhibitor, 5-10 mg twice daily. The CDR3 spans 13 residues. V lost 5 bases, J lost 7 bases, and 12 bases lay in between. Germline loops: CDR1 MGHDK, CDR2 SYGVNS. This clone was seen a single time. No antigen is known for it. TCR sequencing used cDNA made by reverse transcription of extracted RNA. Measured with immunoSEQ multiplex PCR; TCRdb has only the in-frame clones, and not every one. The sample records 150,000 to 250,000 clones, about three fifths being singletons. Material: CD4+ T cells sorted from blood, obtained at week 4, from a patient treated with tofacitinib. The receptor comes from a human donor with alopecia areata. The genes are TRBV25-1 and TRBJ2-4, with D possibly being TRBD1 (5 bases). The CDR3 is CASSRTRSNIQYF. The DNA for the CDR3 is TGTGCCAGCAGTCGGACAAGGAGTAACATTCAGTACTTC.